What follows are 26 T cell receptor beta chains derived from one specimen sequenced in a study of T cell responses to AZD1222 COVID-19 vaccine. Using immunoSEQ multiplex PCR, the repertoire was profiled, and TCRdb retains in-frame clones only, with some absent. The sample has 90,000 to 120,000 clones; approximately 90% are singletons. The specimen was peripheral blood, collected 28 days after the second AZD1222 dose. The origin of the receptors is an adult who received the AZD1222 COVID-19 vaccine.

This sequence joins TRBV12-5 and TRBJ1-2; D is uncertain. This CDR3 region has 13 residues. Germline V lookup: CDR1 LGHNT, CDR2 FRNRAP. The ends were cut back, 2 bases at V and 1 base at J, with 5 bases in the middle. The CDR3 loop reads CASGLLLNYGYTF. The CDR3, as DNA: TGTGCTAGTGGTTTGCTTCTTAACTATGGCTACACCTTC.

The chain is built from TRBV19 and TRBJ2-1, with 11 bases lining up with TRBD2. CDR1 and CDR2 from the germline V gene are LNHDA and SQIVND (reference sequence). The length of the CDR3 is 15 residues. The junction had 0 bases not matched to a gene; V was cut back by 1 base and J by 4 bases. The CDR3: CASSIGLAGYNEQFF. In nucleotides, the CDR3 is TGTGCCAGTAGTATAGGACTAGCGGGGTACAATGAGCAGTTCTTC.

The J gene is TRBJ2-1, the V gene TRBV10-2, with 8 bases lining up with TRBD2. CDR3 size: 14 residues. The V and J ends lost 7 bases and 5 bases, in that order; junction bases with no gene match: 7. The germline gives CDR1 WSHSY, CDR2 SAAADI. The CDR3, as DNA: TGCGCCAGCACGCCGGGGGGGCTAAACAATGAGCAGTTCTTC. Amino acids: CASTPGGLNNEQFF.

The CDR3 loop is CAISESIGQGANEQFF. DNA of the CDR3: TGTGCCATCAGTGAGTCAATTGGACAGGGGGCCAATGAGCAGTTCTTC. The rearrangement joins TRBV10-3 to TRBJ2-1; TRBD1 matches at 11 bases. The CDR3 has 16 amino acids. Germline CDR1 reads ENHRY; CDR2 reads SYGVKD. The junction had 4 bases not matched to a gene; V was cut back by 0 bases and J by 6 bases.

This sequence joins TRBV15 and TRBJ1-1; the match to TRBD1 covers 9 bases. V shed 0 bases, J shed 6 bases, and the junction held 5 bases outside the gene matches. Germline V gene data show CDR1 as LNHNV and CDR2 as YYDKDF (reference sequence). This CDR3 contains 15 residues. CDR3 sequence reads: CATSREGQGISEAFF. The CDR3 DNA follows: TGTGCCACCAGCAGAGAGGGACAGGGAATTTCTGAAGCTTTCTTT. Using reference TRBV15 and TRBJ1-1 for the parts outside the CDR3, the full variable domain is DAMVIQNPRYQVTQFGKPVTLSCSQTLNHNVMYWYQQKSSQAPKLLFHYYDKDFNNEADTPDNFQSRRPNTSFCFLDIRSPGLGDTAMYLCATSREGQGISEAFFGQGTRLTVV.

CDR3 sequence reads: CASSLDREAEAFF. In nucleotides, the CDR3 is TGTGCCAGCAGCTTGGACAGGGAGGCTGAAGCTTTCTTT. J is TRBJ1-1 and V is TRBV7-3, with 8 bases identical to TRBD1. The V gene's germline CDR1 is SGHTA and CDR2 FQGTGA. V shed 3 bases and J 6 bases; nucleotides not matched to a gene: 3. The CDR3 has 13 amino acids.

The chain has TRBV11-3 and TRBJ1-3; no definite D call. Per the germline V gene, CDR1 is SGHNT and CDR2 is YENEEA. V lost 1 base, J lost 2 bases, and 6 bases lay in between. The CDR3 covers 14 residues. The CDR3 loop reads CASSLGGTGNTIYF. The DNA for the CDR3 is TGTGCCAGCAGCTTAGGAGGTACTGGAAACACCATATATTTT.

The rearrangement links TRBV27 to TRBJ1-2; D ambiguous. CDR3 length: 14 residues. V shed 6 bases and J shed 6 bases, with 17 bases lying between them. Germline V gene lookup returns CDR1 MNHEY and CDR2 SMNVEV (reference sequence). The CDR3, as DNA: TGTGCCAGCAGCCCCACCCGCAAAAAAGATGGCTACACCTTC. Its translation is CASSPTRKKDGYTF.

This chain uses TRBV11-2 with TRBJ1-5, with D uncertain. Trimming shortened V by 4 bases and J by 2 bases, and 24 bases separated the two germline ends. The CDR3 runs 19 residues. CDR1 is SGHAT and CDR2 is FQNNGV in the germline V gene. The chain's CDR3 is CASSYTRRMHPYGNQPQHF. The CDR3 DNA is TGTGCCAGCAGCTACACGAGGAGGATGCACCCCTACGGCAATCAGCCCCAGCATTTT.

V and J are TRBV6-2 or TRBV6-3 and TRBJ2-3, with TRBD2 as a possible D gene (7 bases). The CDR3 covers 14 residues. V was cut by 2 bases and J by 2 bases, with 8 bases left in between. In germline, CDR1 is MNHEY, CDR2 SVGEGT. The DNA of the CDR3 is TGTGCCAGCAGTTACGGGGGGGCCACAGATACGCAGTATTTT. Translation gives CASSYGGATDTQYF.

The chain uses TRBV7-2 and TRBJ1-3, with D uncertain. Germline V gene sequence: CDR1 SGHTA, CDR2 FQGNSA. This CDR3 comprises 13 residues. V was cut by 2 bases and J by 4 bases, with 6 bases left in between. In nucleotides, the CDR3 is TGTGCCAGCAGCTTAACAAACGGAAACACCATATATTTT. It is translated as CASSLTNGNTIYF. Using reference TRBV7-2 and TRBJ1-3 for the parts outside the CDR3, the full variable domain is GAGVSQSPSNKVTEKGKDVELRCDPISGHTALYWYRQSLGQGLEFLIYFQGNSAPDKSGLPSDRFSAERTGGSVSTLTIQRTQQEDSAVYLCASSLTNGNTIYFGEGSWLTVV.

V usage is TRBV9 and J usage is TRBJ1-1; D unresolved. Trimming cost V 3 bases and J 0 bases, with 6 bases left between them. The CDR3 length is 13 residues. From germline, CDR1 is SGDLS and CDR2 YYNGEE. The CDR3 nucleotides are TGTGCCAGCAGCGAAACAATGAACACTGAAGCTTTCTTT. This codes for CASSETMNTEAFF.

The rearrangement joins TRBV6-5 to TRBJ1-5; D gene unclear. The V and J ends lost 2 bases and 5 bases respectively, with 7 bases between them. Per the germline V gene, CDR1 is MNHEY and CDR2 is SVGAGI. The CDR3 consists of 13 residues. The CDR3 DNA is TGTGCCAGCAGTTACGACGGGTATCAGCCCCAGCATTTT. This sequence encodes CASSYDGYQPQHF.

The chain employs TRBV6-2 or TRBV6-3 and TRBJ2-2, with D perhaps TRBD2 (5 bases). CDR1 and CDR2 (germline): MNHEY, SVGEGT. V was pared by 3 bases and J by 4 bases, with 12 bases between. This CDR3 is 15 amino acids long. The CDR3, as DNA: TGTGCCAGCAGTTATGGTTTAGCGCTCACCGGGGAGCTGTTTTTT. This encodes CASSYGLALTGELFF.

The chain has TRBV12-3 or TRBV12-4 and TRBJ2-7; no clear D. Trimming left V 5 bases short and J 7 bases short, with 12 bases between. This CDR3 spans 12 amino acids. CDR3 bases: TGTGCCAGCAGTCCGGGCGCGTGGGAGCAGTACTTC. Translated, it gives CASSPGAWEQYF.

V usage is TRBV19 and J usage is TRBJ1-5; perhaps TRBD1 as D (6 bases). This CDR3 is built from 17 residues. Germline V CDR1 and CDR2: LNHDA, SQIVND (reference sequence). V gave up 6 bases and J gave up 7 bases, with 25 bases separating them. Here the CDR3 DNA reads TGTGCCAGTAGGCCTATCAGGGGAGGGGGGATTTGGCAGCCCCAGCATTTT. Its protein is CASRPIRGGGIWQPQHF.

This chain connects TRBV29-1 to TRBJ1-5; D not certain. V lost 4 bases and J lost 3, with 10 bases in between. The CDR3 totals 13 residues. Germline-derived CDR1 and CDR2 are SQVTM and ANQGSEA. CDR3 region: CSVVAGLNQPQHF. For the CDR3, the DNA is TGCAGCGTTGTGGCAGGACTCAATCAGCCCCAGCATTTT.

This chain connects TRBV29-1 to TRBJ1-1; D is unresolved. V lost 4 bases and J 4 bases, leaving 7 bases between the germline ends. Germline V gives CDR1 SQVTM, CDR2 ANQGSEA. This CDR3 comprises 11 residues. Here the CDR3 reads CSVAETTEAFF. CDR3 DNA sequence: TGCAGCGTTGCGGAGACCACTGAAGCTTTCTTT.

This chain uses TRBV14 with TRBJ1-2, with TRBD1 identical over 8 bases. Germline V gene sequence: CDR1 SGHDN, CDR2 FVKESK. The V segment lost 4 bases and the J segment 5 bases; nucleotides outside the gene matches: 18. This CDR3 is built from 18 residues. The CDR3 nucleotides read TGTGCCAGCAGCCCCCCTGGTCGGGACAGGTATCTTGGGTATGGCTACACCTTC. Protein product: CASSPPGRDRYLGYGYTF.

This clone was detected only a few times. The gene calls are TRBV12-5 and TRBJ1-5, with D tentatively TRBD1 (5 bases). Deletions cut 8 bases from V and 5 bases from J, with 16 bases between. CDR1 is LGHNT and CDR2 is FRNRAP in the germline V gene. The CDR3 runs to 14 residues. The CDR3 DNA sequence: TGTGCTAGTCAGGGAGTAGGGGTCTATCAGCCCCAGCATTTT. Its protein is CASQGVGVYQPQHF.

The V gene is TRBV28, the J gene TRBJ2-7; D gene ambiguous. The germline gives CDR1 MDHEN, CDR2 SYDVKM. Deletions cut 7 bases from V and 1 base from J, with 14 bases between. This CDR3 has 14 residues. The CDR3 DNA sequence: TGTGCCAGCAAGCTTCTTAGGCAGTCCTACGAGCAGTACTTC. Translation: CASKLLRQSYEQYF.

The rearrangement uses TRBV14 and TRBJ1-4, with 7 bases matching TRBD1. Losses at the gene ends were 4 bases for V and 2 bases for J; bases not matched to a gene: 10. The CDR3 is 17 residues long. Germline CDR1 reads SGHDN; CDR2 reads FVKESK. The CDR3 region is CASSRPTGVSTNEKLFF. DNA for the CDR3: TGTGCCAGCAGCCGACCTACAGGGGTTTCGACTAATGAAAAACTGTTTTTT.

The chain employs TRBV4-1 and TRBJ1-6; the D gene is possibly TRBD1 (5 bases). This CDR3 is built from 12 residues. Germline V gene sequence: CDR1 MGHRA, CDR2 YSYEKL. V was trimmed by 4 bases and J by 13 bases, leaving 11 bases between them. The CDR3: CASSLWGSPLHF. In DNA form, the CDR3 reads TGCGCCAGCAGCCTGTGGGGGTCGCCCCTCCACTTT.

The V and J genes are TRBV2 and TRBJ1-2; TRBD1 is a possible D gene (6 bases). Germline V gene sequence: CDR1 SNHLY, CDR2 FYNNEI. CDR3 length equals 13 residues. With 6 bases removed from V and 5 bases from J, the gap between germline ends came to 13 bases. The CDR3 loop reads CASRLQGVYGYTF. The CDR3 region has the DNA TGTGCCAGCAGATTACAGGGTGTGTATGGCTACACCTTC.

This chain links TRBV5-1 with TRBJ1-4; TRBD1 aligns across 7 bases. After removal of 4 bases from V and 8 bases from J, the junction contained 8 bases not matched to a gene. The CDR3 is 14 amino acids. Germline CDR1 is SGHRS and CDR2 is YFSETQ. CDR3 amino acids: CASSPGQITEKLFF. The CDR3 region has the DNA TGCGCCAGCAGCCCGGGACAGATAACAGAAAAACTGTTTTTT.

The rearrangement joins TRBV11-2 to TRBJ2-1; possibly TRBD2 for D (6 bases). CDR3 length: 14 amino acids. V lost 2 bases to trimming and J lost 8 bases, with 13 bases between them. Germline-derived CDR1 and CDR2 are SGHAT and FQNNGV. The chain's CDR3 is CASSLRGWAYEQFF. CDR3 DNA: TGTGCCAGCAGCTTACGGGGGTGGGCATATGAGCAGTTCTTC.